The sequence of this T cell receptor beta chain was determined in a study of CXCR3-negative and CXCR3-positive naive CD8 T cells. At the level of the study: Sequencing gave approximately 140 million TRB reads overall, about 1.5 +/- 0.3 million per library.

Study conclusions and caveats: The study found that naive CXCR3-negative and CXCR3-positive cells shared TRBV-TRBJ usage, while memory cells differed. Fresh PBMCs went into most assays, and CXCR3 expression partly declined after cryopreservation. CXCR3-expressing naive cells carried TRB CDR3s more hydrophobic than those of CXCR3-negative naive cells.

The study made its TRB cDNA libraries by 5' RACE, adding UMI labels. TCRdb derives one entry per CDR3 protein from the 5' RACE reads, leaving out DNA. Here the sample table reports some 53,000 distinct CDR3 sequences. To note about this clonotype: Its antigen remains unknown.

Triplicate sorts of 300,000 cells per CD8+ subset. Germline V gives CDR1 KGHSH, CDR2 LQKENI. The CDR3 is made up of 14 amino acids. The chain couples TRBV18 to TRBJ2-5; TCRdb outputs TRBD1, but without DNA this stays unchecked. The TCR originated in a human donor in good health. Some clones in this sample may be carry-over from other donors' samples. The material sequenced was naive CXCR3+ CD8+ T cells from blood. Subset indicated: CD45RO-CCR7+CD27+CD95- naive CD8+ T cells expressing CXCR3 (TNR3+). This CDR3 reads CASSPPGPGETQYF.